The entry below describes one T cell receptor (beta chain). These data are taken from a study of T cell responses to AZD1222 COVID-19 vaccine. Method: immunoSEQ multiplex PCR; TCRdb's copy keeps in-frame clones and lacks some. Here the sample spans approximately 100,000 clones, approximately 90% being singletons. Germline loops: CDR1 LNHDA, CDR2 SQIVND (reference sequence). CDR3 length: 14 amino acids. The V gene end was trimmed by 9 bases and the J gene end by 0 bases; junction bases not matched to a gene: 5. The source material was peripheral blood, sampled on day 0 of AZD1222 vaccination. The chain carries TRBV19 and TRBJ1-2; 9 nucleotides match TRBD1. The receptor's source is an adult in good health. Written as DNA, the CDR3 is TGTGCCAGCCGGGACAGGGTTACTAACTATGGCTACACCTTC. Protein product: CASRDRVTNYGYTF.